Detailed here is one T cell receptor (beta chain). Its target is not known. This specimen comes from a study of T cells in Graves' hyperthyroidism and ophthalmopathy. Study-level findings and limits: Stable hyperthyroidism was separated from ophthalmopathy by a model based on 13 V-J features. Within blood appeared most thyroid clonotypes that had expanded above 0.001. The model anticipated ophthalmopathy a median around 6 months pre-onset.

The TCR beta CDR3 regions underwent amplification using RNA transcripts as the source. First-round RT-PCR targeting the TCR CDR3 was performed with the HTBI primer set. TCRdb ran MiXCR on the multiplex PCR reads and lists one entry per CDR3 protein. The sample includes roughly 700,000 distinct CDR3 sequences, around 16% seen only once; the top ten take around 15%. Lactation, pregnancy, other autoimmune disease or uncontrolled infection excluded patients. The CDR3 extends over 16 amino acids. V was cut by 4 bases and J by 7 bases, with 19 bases left in between. Germline CDR1 MDHEN, CDR2 SYDVKM. The sequenced material came from blood. The receptor comes from a man over 45 with Graves' hyperthyroidism. The chain is built from TRBV28 and TRBJ2-2; a possible D gene is TRBD2 (8 bases). The CDR3 region is CASSSAGGQGGGELFF. In DNA, the CDR3 is TGTGCCAGCAGTTCGGCGGGAGGCCAGGGGGGCGGGGAGCTGTTTTTT.